This TCR beta chain was sequenced for a study of T cell responses to AZD1222 COVID-19 vaccine. Profiled with immunoSEQ multiplex PCR; TCRdb holds only in-frame clones, not every one. The sample holds about 67,000 clones, 80% to 90% seen once. This CDR3 comprises 14 residues. J lost 15 bases, V lost 5 bases, and 7 bases had no gene match. Germline V gives CDR1 SGHAT, CDR2 FQDESV (reference sequence). This clone was counted a single time. V is TRBV11-1 and J is TRBJ2-1; 16 bases map to TRBD2. The source was peripheral blood, collected on day 0 of AZD1222 vaccination. The receptor was isolated from an adult in good health. CDR3 DNA: TGTGCCAGCAGCCCGGGACTAGCGGGGGGGCCCCCGTTCTTC. Translating gives CASSPGLAGGPPFF.